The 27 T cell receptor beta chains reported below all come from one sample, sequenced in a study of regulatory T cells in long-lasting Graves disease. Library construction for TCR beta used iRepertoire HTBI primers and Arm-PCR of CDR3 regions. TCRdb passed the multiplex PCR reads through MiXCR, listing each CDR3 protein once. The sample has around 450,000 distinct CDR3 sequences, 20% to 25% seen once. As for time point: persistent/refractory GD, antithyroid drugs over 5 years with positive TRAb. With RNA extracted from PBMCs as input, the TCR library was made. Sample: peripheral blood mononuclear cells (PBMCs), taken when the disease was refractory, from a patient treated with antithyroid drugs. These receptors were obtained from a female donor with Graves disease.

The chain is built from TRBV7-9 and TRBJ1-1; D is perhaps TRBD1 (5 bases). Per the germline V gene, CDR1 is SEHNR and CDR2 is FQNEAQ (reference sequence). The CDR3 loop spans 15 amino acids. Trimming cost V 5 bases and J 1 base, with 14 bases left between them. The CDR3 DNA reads TGTGCCAGCAGCCGGGGCGGGACTGGGAACACTGAAGCTTTCTTT. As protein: CASSRGGTGNTEAFF.

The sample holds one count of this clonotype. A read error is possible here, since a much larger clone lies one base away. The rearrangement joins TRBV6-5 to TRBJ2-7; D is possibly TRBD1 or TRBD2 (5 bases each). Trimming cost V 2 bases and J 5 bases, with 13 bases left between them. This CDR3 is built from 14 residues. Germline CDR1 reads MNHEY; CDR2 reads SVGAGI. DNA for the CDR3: TGTGCCAGCAGTTACGAGGGGTCGCCCCACGAGCAGTACTTC. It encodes CASSYEGSPHEQYF.

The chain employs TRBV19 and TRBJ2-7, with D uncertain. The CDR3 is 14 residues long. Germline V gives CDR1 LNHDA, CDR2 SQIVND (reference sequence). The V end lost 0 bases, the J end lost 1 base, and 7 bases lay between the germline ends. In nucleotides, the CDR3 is TGTGCCAGTAGTATAGATGTAGGTTCCTACGAGCAGTACTTC. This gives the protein CASSIDVGSYEQYF.

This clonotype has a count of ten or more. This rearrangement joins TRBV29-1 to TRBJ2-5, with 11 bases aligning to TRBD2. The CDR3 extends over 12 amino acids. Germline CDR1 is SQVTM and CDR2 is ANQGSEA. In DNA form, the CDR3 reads TGCAGTGCTAGCGGGGGGTATGAGACCCAGTACTTC. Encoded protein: CSASGGYETQYF.

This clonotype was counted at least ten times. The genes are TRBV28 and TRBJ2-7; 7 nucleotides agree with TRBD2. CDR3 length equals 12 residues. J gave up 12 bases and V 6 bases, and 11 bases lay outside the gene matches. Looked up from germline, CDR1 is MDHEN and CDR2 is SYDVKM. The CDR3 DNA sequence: TGTGCCAGCAGCTACGGGCGGGGGTTGCCGTACTTC. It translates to CASSYGRGLPYF.

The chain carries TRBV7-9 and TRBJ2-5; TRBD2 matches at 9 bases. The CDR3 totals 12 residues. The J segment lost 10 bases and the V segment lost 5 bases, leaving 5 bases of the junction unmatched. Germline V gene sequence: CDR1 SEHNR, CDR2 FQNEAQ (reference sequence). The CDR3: CASSRDSGSQYF. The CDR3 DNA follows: TGTGCCAGCAGCCGGGATAGCGGGAGCCAGTACTTC.

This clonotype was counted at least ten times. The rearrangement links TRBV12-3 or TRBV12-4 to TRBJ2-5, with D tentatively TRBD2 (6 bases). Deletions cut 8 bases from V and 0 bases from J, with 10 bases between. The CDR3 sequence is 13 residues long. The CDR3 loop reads CASYGGNQETQYF. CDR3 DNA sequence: TGTGCCAGCTATGGGGGGAACCAAGAGACCCAGTACTTC.

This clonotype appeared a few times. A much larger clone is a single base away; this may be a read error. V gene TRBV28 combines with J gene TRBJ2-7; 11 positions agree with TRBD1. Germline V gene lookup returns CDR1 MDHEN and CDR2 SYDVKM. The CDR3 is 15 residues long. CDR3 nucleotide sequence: TGTGCCGGCAGTCAACCGGGACAGGGGGACCACGAGCAGTACTTC. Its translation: CAGSQPGQGDHEQYF. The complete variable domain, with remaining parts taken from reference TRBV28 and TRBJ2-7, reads DVKVTQSSRYLVKRTGEKVFLECVQDMDHENMFWYRQDPGLGLRLIYFSYDVKMKEKGDIPEGYSVSREKKERFSLILESASTNQTSMYLCAGSQPGQGDHEQYFGPGTRLTVT.

This chain's CDR3 is CAISLASGTRYEQYF. Here the CDR3 DNA reads TGTGCCATCAGCCTGGCTAGCGGGACGCGTTACGAGCAGTACTTC. The rearrangement joins TRBV10-3 to TRBJ2-7; 9 bases agree with TRBD2. Germline CDR1 and CDR2: ENHRY and SYGVKD. CDR3 length: 15 residues. Trimming cost V 6 bases and J 4 bases; bases outside gene matches: 10.

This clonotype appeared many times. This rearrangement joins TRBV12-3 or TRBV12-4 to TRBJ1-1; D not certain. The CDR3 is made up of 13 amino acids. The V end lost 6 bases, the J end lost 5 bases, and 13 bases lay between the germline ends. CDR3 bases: TGTGCCAGCAGCTTCGGGGTCGGTACTGAAGCTTTCTTT. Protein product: CASSFGVGTEAFF.

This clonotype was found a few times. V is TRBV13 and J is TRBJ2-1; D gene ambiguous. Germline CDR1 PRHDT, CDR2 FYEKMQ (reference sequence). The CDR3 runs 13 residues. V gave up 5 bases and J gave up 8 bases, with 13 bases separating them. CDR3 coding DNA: TGTGCCAGCAGCCCAGGCCTAGGAGATGAGCAGTTCTTC. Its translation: CASSPGLGDEQFF.

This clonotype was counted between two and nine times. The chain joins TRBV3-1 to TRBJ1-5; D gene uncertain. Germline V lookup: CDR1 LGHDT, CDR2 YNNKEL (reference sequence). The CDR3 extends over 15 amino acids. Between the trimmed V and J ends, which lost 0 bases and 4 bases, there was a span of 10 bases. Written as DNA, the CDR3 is TGTGCCAGCAGCCAAGATTGGAGTACAAATCAGCCCCAGCATTTT. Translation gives CASSQDWSTNQPQHF. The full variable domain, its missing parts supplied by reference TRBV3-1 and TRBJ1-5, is DTAVSQTPKYLVTQMGNDKSIKCEQNLGHDTMYWYKQDSKKFLKIMFSYNNKELIINETVPNRFSPKSPDKAHLNLHINSLELGDSAVYFCASSQDWSTNQPQHFGDGTRLSIL.

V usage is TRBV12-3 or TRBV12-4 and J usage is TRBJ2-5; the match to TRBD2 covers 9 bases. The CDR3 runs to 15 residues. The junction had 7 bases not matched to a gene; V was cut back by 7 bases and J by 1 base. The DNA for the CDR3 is TGTGCCAGCACGACTAGCGGCAGCCGCCAAGAGACCCAGTACTTC. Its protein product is CASTTSGSRQETQYF.

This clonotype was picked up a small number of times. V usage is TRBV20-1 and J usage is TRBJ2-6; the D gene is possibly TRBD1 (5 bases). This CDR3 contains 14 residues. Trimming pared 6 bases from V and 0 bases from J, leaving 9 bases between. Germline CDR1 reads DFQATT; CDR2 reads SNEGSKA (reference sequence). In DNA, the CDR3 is TGCAGTGCCCACGACAGCTCTGGGGCCAACGTCCTGACTTTC. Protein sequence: CSAHDSSGANVLTF.

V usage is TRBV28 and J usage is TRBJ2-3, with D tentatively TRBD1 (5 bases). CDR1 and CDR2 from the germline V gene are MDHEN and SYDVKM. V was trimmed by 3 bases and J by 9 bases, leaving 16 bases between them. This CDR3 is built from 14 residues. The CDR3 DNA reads TGTGCCAGCAGTTTTGGGGCAGGGAAGGGGACGCAGTATTTT. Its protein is CASSFGAGKGTQYF.

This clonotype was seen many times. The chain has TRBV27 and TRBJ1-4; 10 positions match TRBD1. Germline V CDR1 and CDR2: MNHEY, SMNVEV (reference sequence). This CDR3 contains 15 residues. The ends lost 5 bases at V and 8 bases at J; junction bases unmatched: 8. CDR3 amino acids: CASSALTGGREKLFF. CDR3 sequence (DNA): TGTGCCAGCAGTGCCTTGACAGGGGGCAGGGAAAAACTGTTTTTT.

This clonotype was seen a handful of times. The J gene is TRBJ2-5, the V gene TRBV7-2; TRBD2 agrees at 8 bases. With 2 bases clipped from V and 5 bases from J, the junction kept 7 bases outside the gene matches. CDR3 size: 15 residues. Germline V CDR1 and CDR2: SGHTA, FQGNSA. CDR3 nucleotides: TGTGCCAGCAGCTTACGCGGGAGGCCGGGTGAGACCCAGTACTTC. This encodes CASSLRGRPGETQYF.

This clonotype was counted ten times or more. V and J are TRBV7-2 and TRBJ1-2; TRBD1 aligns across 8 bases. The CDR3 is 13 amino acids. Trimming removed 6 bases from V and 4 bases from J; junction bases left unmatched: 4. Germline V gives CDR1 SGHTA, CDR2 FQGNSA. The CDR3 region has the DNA TGTGCCAGCAGAGACAGGGGTAGCTATGGCTACACCTTC. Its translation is CASRDRGSYGYTF.

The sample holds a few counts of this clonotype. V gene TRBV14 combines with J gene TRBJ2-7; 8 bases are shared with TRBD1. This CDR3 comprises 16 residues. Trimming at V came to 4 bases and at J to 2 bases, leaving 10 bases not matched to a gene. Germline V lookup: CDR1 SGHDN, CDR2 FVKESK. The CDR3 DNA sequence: TGTGCCAGCAGCCTTTACGTCGGGACAGGTCCCTACGAGCAGTACTTC. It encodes CASSLYVGTGPYEQYF.

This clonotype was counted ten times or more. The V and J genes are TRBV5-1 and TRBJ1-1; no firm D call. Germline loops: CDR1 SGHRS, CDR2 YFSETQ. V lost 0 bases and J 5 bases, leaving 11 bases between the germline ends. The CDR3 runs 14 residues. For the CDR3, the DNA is TGCGCCAGCAGCTTGGACATCTCATCTACTGAAGCTTTCTTT. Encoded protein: CASSLDISSTEAFF.

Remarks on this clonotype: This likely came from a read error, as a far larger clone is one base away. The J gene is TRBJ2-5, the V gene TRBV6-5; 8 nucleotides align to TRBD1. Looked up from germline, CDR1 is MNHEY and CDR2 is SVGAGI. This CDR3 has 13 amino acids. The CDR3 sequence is CANSSDRGETQYF. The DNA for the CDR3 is TGTGCCAACAGTTCCGACAGGGGAGAGACCCAGTACTTC.

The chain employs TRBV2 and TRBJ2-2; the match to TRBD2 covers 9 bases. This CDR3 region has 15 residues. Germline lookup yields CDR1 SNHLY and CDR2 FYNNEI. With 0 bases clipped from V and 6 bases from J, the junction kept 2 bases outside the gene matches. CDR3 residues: CASSEAGLAAGELFF. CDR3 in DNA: TGTGCCAGCAGTGAAGCGGGACTAGCTGCCGGGGAGCTGTTTTTT.

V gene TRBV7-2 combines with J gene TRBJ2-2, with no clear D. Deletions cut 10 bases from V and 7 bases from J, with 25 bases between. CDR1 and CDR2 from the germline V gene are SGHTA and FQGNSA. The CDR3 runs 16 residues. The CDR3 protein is CAIPLGRGIEVGELFF. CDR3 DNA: TGTGCCATCCCATTGGGCCGTGGAATAGAGGTCGGGGAGCTGTTTTTT.

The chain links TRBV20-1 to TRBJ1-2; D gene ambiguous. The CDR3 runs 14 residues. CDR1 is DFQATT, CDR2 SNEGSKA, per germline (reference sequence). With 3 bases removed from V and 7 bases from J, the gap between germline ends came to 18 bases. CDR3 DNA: TGCAGTGCTAGCGGACCCGACCCGGTTAGTGGCTACACCTTC. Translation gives CSASGPDPVSGYTF.

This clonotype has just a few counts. CDR3 region: CAYSLGTGFGYTF. The CDR3 region has the DNA TGTGCCTACTCCCTCGGGACAGGGTTTGGCTACACCTTC. The chain couples TRBV30 to TRBJ1-2; 9 positions agree with TRBD1. The junction had 10 bases not matched to a gene; V was cut back by 7 bases and J by 7 bases. Per germline, CDR1 GTSNPN and CDR2 SVGIG (reference sequence). This CDR3 is built from 13 residues.

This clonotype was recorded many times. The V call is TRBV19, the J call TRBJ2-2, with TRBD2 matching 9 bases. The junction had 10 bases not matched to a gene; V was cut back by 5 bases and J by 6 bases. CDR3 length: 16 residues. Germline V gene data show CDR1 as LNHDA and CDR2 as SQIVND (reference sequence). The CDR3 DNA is TGTGCCAGTAGTCTCAGTAGTGCGGGAGGGCCCGGGGAGCTGTTTTTT. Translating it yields CASSLSSAGGPGELFF.

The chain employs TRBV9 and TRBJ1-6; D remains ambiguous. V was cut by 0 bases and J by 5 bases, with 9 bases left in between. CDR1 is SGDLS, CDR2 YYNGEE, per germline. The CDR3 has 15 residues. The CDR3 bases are TGTGCCAGCAGCGTAGACCCCGGGGATAATTCACCCCTCCACTTT. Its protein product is CASSVDPGDNSPLHF.